A single sample is the source of the 8 T cell receptor beta chains below, sequenced in a study of CD8+ T cells in alopecia areata. Sequencing relied on a cDNA template that was reverse transcribed from extracted RNA. The assay was immunoSEQ multiplex PCR, and TCRdb's table has in-frame clones only and misses some. The sample lists around 29,000 clones; about 83% were seen once. The sample was NKG2D-low CD8+ T cells sorted from blood. The receptors derive from a human donor with alopecia areata.

This chain joins TRBV29-1 and TRBJ1-2, with D unresolved. From germline, CDR1 is SQVTM and CDR2 ANQGSEA. The CDR3 contains 14 residues. V was shortened by 4 bases and J by 3 bases, with 15 bases between the two germline ends. The DNA of the CDR3 is TGCAGCGTTGTTAATGCTGGCCGCGACTATGGCTACACCTTC. Its translation is CSVVNAGRDYGYTF.

The chain links TRBV6-6 to TRBJ2-2, with 10 positions matching TRBD1. Per germline, CDR1 MNHNY and CDR2 SVGAGI (reference sequence). J was trimmed by 5 bases and V by 5 bases; bases with no gene match: 2. The CDR3 has 14 amino acids. CDR3 sequence: CASSGTGETGELFF. DNA of the CDR3: TGTGCCAGCAGTGGGACAGGGGAGACCGGGGAGCTGTTTTTT.

The chain couples TRBV6-4 to TRBJ2-1; D unresolved. V lost 0 bases and J 9 bases, leaving 9 bases between the germline ends. The CDR3 consists of 13 residues. CDR1 and CDR2 from the germline V gene are MRHNA and SNTAGT. CDR3 in DNA: TGTGCCAGCAGTGACTCTTCGGCAAGTGAGCAGTTCTTC. Its translation: CASSDSSASEQFF.

The rearrangement links TRBV23-1 to TRBJ2-5; D may be TRBD2 (5 bases). TRBV23-1 counts as an open reading frame of uncertain function. The CDR3 is 14 amino acids. Trimming took 4 bases from V and 5 from J, leaving 14 bases between them. The CDR3 reads CASSPPVEVETQYF. The CDR3 DNA sequence: TGCGCCAGCAGTCCTCCAGTGGAGGTGGAGACCCAGTACTTC.

V and J are TRBV7-2 and TRBJ2-1; 14 bases line up with TRBD2. The CDR3 consists of 16 residues. The V and J ends lost 4 bases and 10 bases, in that order; junction bases with no gene match: 9. Germline-derived CDR1 and CDR2 are SGHTA and FQGNSA. CDR3 in amino acids: CASSSAGTSGGAEQFF. CDR3 bases: TGTGCCAGCAGCTCCGCCGGGACTAGCGGGGGAGCCGAGCAGTTCTTC.

This sequence joins TRBV6-5 and TRBJ2-1; 9 bases fit TRBD2. The V segment lost 4 bases and the J segment 5 bases; nucleotides outside the gene matches: 3. This CDR3 has 14 residues. Per the germline V gene, CDR1 is MNHEY and CDR2 is SVGAGI. The CDR3 protein is CASSSGLAHNEQFF. DNA of the CDR3: TGTGCCAGCAGTTCGGGACTAGCCCACAATGAGCAGTTCTTC.

V gene TRBV7-8 combines with J gene TRBJ2-5, with 7 bases identical to TRBD2. The CDR3 spans 14 residues. V was clipped by 1 base and J by 4 bases; unmatched bases: 3. Germline lookup yields CDR1 SGHVS and CDR2 FQNEAQ. As DNA, the CDR3 is TGTGCCAGCAGCTTAGAGCCGGGAGGAGAGACCCAGTACTTC. This gives the protein CASSLEPGGETQYF.

This chain joins TRBV27 and TRBJ2-4; D is tentatively TRBD1 or TRBD2 (6 bases each). This CDR3 region has 14 residues. V was cut by 5 bases and J by 7 bases, with 15 bases left in between. Germline V lookup: CDR1 MNHEY, CDR2 SMNVEV (reference sequence). Here the CDR3 reads CASSGDTSGNIQYF. The CDR3 nucleotides are TGTGCCAGCAGTGGGGACACCAGCGGGAACATTCAGTACTTC.